These 23 T cell receptor beta chains came from one sample sequenced in a study of identical twins. Via MiXCR, TCRdb re-called the 5' RACE reads, giving one row per CDR3 protein. The data show around 300,000 distinct CDR3 sequences, about 8.1% seen once. This same sample was also part of a study on yellow fever vaccine responses in identical twins.

The specimen was memory (CD45RO+) T cells sorted from blood. These receptors all stem from a woman in her late teens or twenties in good health.

The chain joins TRBV18 to TRBJ2-1; 7 bases are a match to TRBD2. Germline assignment: CDR1 KGHSH and CDR2 LQKENI. The CDR3 is made up of 17 amino acids. J was trimmed by 2 bases and V by 0 bases; bases with no gene match: 7. The CDR3 DNA reads as TGTGCCAGCTCACCACCGCCTAGGACTAGTGCCTACAATGAGCAGTTCTTC. This gives the protein CASSPPPRTSAYNEQFF.

The rearrangement uses TRBV18 and TRBJ1-3, with D maybe TRBD1 (5 bases). This CDR3 is 16 amino acids long. Per the germline V gene, CDR1 is KGHSH and CDR2 is LQKENI. Trimming shortened V by 4 bases and J by 0 bases, and 13 bases separated the two germline ends. The CDR3 here is CASSLLTARSGNTIYF. The CDR3 nucleotides are TGTGCCAGCTCACTGTTGACAGCGCGCTCTGGAAACACCATATATTTT.

The rearrangement links TRBV24-1 to TRBJ2-1; a weak D match, TRBD2 (5 bases). Germline-derived CDR1 and CDR2 are KGHDR and SFDVKD. Trimming took 3 bases from V and 6 from J, leaving 17 bases between them. The CDR3 loop spans 16 amino acids. Here the CDR3 reads CATSDRVPLGLNEQFF. The CDR3 DNA reads TGTGCCACCAGTGATAGAGTGCCACTCGGACTCAATGAGCAGTTCTTC.

This clonotype occurred a few times. The chain employs TRBV19 and TRBJ2-2; D gene uncertain. CDR3 length: 12 residues. V gave up 1 base and J gave up 4 bases, with 1 base separating them. The germline gives CDR1 LNHDA, CDR2 SQIVND (reference sequence). CDR3 sequence: CASSIVTGELFF. The CDR3 DNA follows: TGTGCCAGTAGTATAGTCACCGGGGAGCTGTTTTTT.

This clonotype showed up just a few times. This rearrangement joins TRBV25-1 to TRBJ2-2, with 9 bases identical to TRBD2. J was trimmed by 2 bases and V by 5 bases; bases with no gene match: 6. The germline V gene has CDR1 MGHDK and CDR2 SYGVNS. The CDR3 contains 16 residues. The CDR3 here is CASSKTSGINTGELFF. The DNA for the CDR3 is TGTGCCAGCAGTAAGACTAGCGGTATTAACACCGGGGAGCTGTTTTTT. Full variable domain (rest looked up from reference TRBV25-1 and TRBJ2-2): EADIYQTPRYLVIGTGKKITLECSQTMGHDKMYWYQQDPGMELHLIHYSYGVNSTEKGDLSSESTVSRIRTEHFPLTLESARPSHTSQYLCASSKTSGINTGELFFGEGSRLTVL.

In its sample, this clonotype was seen many times. V usage is TRBV10-3 and J usage is TRBJ2-6, with D possibly being TRBD1 or TRBD2 (5 bases each). CDR1 and CDR2 (germline): ENHRY, SYGVKD. V dropped 5 bases and J dropped 2 bases, with 13 bases sitting between them. The CDR3 contains 16 residues. The CDR3 region is CAISNLMGAGANVLTF. The CDR3 DNA is TGTGCCATCAGTAACCTGATGGGGGCTGGGGCCAACGTCCTGACTTTC.

The V and J genes are TRBV6-2 or TRBV6-3 and TRBJ2-7; D is ambiguous. Looked up from germline, CDR1 is MNHEY and CDR2 is SVGEGT. The CDR3 is 11 amino acids. With 4 bases removed from V and 5 bases from J, the gap between germline ends came to 6 bases. In DNA, the CDR3 is TGTGCCAGCAGTTTCGATCACGAGCAGTACGTC. It translates to CASSFDHEQYV.

The V call is TRBV19, the J call TRBJ2-1; D is undetermined. Germline CDR1 is LNHDA and CDR2 is SQIVND (reference sequence). Trimming cost V 5 bases and J 7 bases, with 15 bases left between them. The CDR3 is 14 residues long. The CDR3 region has the DNA TGTGCCAGTAGTTTGTCTAGAGACACGAATGAGCAGTTCTTC. Protein sequence: CASSLSRDTNEQFF. Based on the CDR3 plus reference TRBV19 and TRBJ2-1, the full variable domain is DGGITQSPKYLFRKEGQNVTLSCEQNLNHDAMYWYRQDPGQGLRLIYYSQIVNDFQKGDIAEGYSVSREKKESFPLTVTSAQKNPTAFYLCASSLSRDTNEQFFGPGTRLTVL.

This clonotype was observed many times. This chain connects TRBV20-1 to TRBJ2-1; D gene unclear. Germline assignment: CDR1 DFQATT and CDR2 SNEGSKA (reference sequence). The germline V and J ends were trimmed by 3 bases and 5 bases, with 11 bases remaining between them. CDR3 length: 13 amino acids. CDR3 nucleotide sequence: TGCAGTGCTAGGGGTTACTACCACAATGAGCAGTTCTTC. Its protein is CSARGYYHNEQFF.

This clonotype was observed at least ten times. This rearrangement joins TRBV7-6 to TRBJ1-4; D remains ambiguous. The germline V gene encodes CDR1 SGHVS and CDR2 FNYEAQ. The V end was cut by 5 bases, the J end by 6 bases, with 16 bases between. The CDR3 runs to 15 residues. The CDR3 here is CASSLKRAEDEKLFF. In DNA, the CDR3 is TGTGCCAGCAGCCTCAAGAGGGCGGAGGATGAAAAACTGTTTTTT.

This clonotype was observed a handful of times. The rearrangement uses TRBV7-9 and TRBJ1-1; the D is unclear. The CDR3 loop spans 16 amino acids. Trimming shortened V by 5 bases and J by 2 bases, and 18 bases separated the two germline ends. The germline V gene has CDR1 SEHNR and CDR2 FQNEAQ (reference sequence). The CDR3 loop is CASSAETWSVNTEAFF. CDR3 coding DNA: TGTGCCAGCAGCGCGGAGACGTGGTCAGTTAACACTGAAGCTTTCTTT.

This clonotype was counted at least ten times. V is TRBV7-2 and J is TRBJ2-1, with D possibly TRBD2 on 7 matching bases. CDR3 size: 14 residues. Germline loops: CDR1 SGHTA, CDR2 FQGNSA. Deletions cut 4 bases from V and 8 bases from J, with 15 bases between. DNA for the CDR3: TGTGCCAGCAGCTACAGGGAGGGGGTCTATGAGCAGTTCTTC. Protein product: CASSYREGVYEQFF. Based on the CDR3 plus reference TRBV7-2 and TRBJ2-1, the full variable domain is GAGVSQSPSNKVTEKGKDVELRCDPISGHTALYWYRQSLGQGLEFLIYFQGNSAPDKSGLPSDRFSAERTGGSVSTLTIQRTQQEDSAVYLCASSYREGVYEQFFGPGTRLTVL.

The V and J genes are TRBV2 and TRBJ1-1; 10 nucleotides match TRBD1. Germline loops: CDR1 SNHLY, CDR2 FYNNEI. The CDR3 is made up of 14 amino acids. V shed 4 bases and J 6 bases; nucleotides not matched to a gene: 5. CDR3 loop: CASSVGQGIAEAFF. CDR3 DNA sequence: TGTGCCAGCAGTGTGGGACAGGGGATCGCTGAAGCTTTCTTT.

V gene TRBV2 combines with J gene TRBJ2-7; possibly TRBD1 for D (6 bases). Germline V lookup: CDR1 SNHLY, CDR2 FYNNEI. Trimming pared 8 bases from V and 1 base from J, leaving 12 bases between. The CDR3 consists of 13 residues. CDR3 in amino acids: CASFGTLSYEQYF. For the CDR3, the DNA is TGTGCCAGCTTCGGGACACTTTCCTACGAGCAGTACTTC.

The rearrangement uses TRBV12-3 or TRBV12-4 and TRBJ2-6, with D possibly TRBD2 on 6 matching bases. The germline V and J ends were trimmed by 6 bases and 2 bases, with 11 bases remaining between them. This CDR3 spans 15 amino acids. The CDR3 DNA follows: TGTGCCAGCAGCTCGAGCGGGCCTGGGGCCAACGTCCTGACTTTC. It yields the protein CASSSSGPGANVLTF.

The chain recombines TRBV4-1 with TRBJ1-1, with D unresolved. There are 15 residues in the CDR3. Trimming pared 1 base from V and 0 bases from J, leaving 9 bases between. Germline V lookup: CDR1 MGHRA, CDR2 YSYEKL. Here the CDR3 DNA reads TGCGCCAGCAGCCAAGCACCGGTCCTGAACACTGAAGCTTTCTTT. Translated: CASSQAPVLNTEAFF.

To note about this clonotype: With a much larger clone just one base away, this may be a read error. The gene calls are TRBV20-1 and TRBJ2-4; 8 bases are shared with TRBD2. The CDR3 extends over 14 amino acids. Per the germline V gene, CDR1 is DFQATT and CDR2 is SNEGSKA (reference sequence). This CDR3 is CSASGRAAKNFQYF. In DNA form, the CDR3 reads TGCAGTGCTAGCGGGAGGGCGGCCAAAAACTTTCAGTACTTC.

This clonotype occurred many times. The gene calls are TRBV12-3 or TRBV12-4 and TRBJ2-3, with 12 bases lining up with TRBD2. This CDR3 is built from 16 residues. V was pared by 5 bases and J by 0 bases, with 3 bases of the junction left unmatched. Here the CDR3 reads CASSPLAGGSTDTQYF. The CDR3 DNA reads TGTGCCAGCAGTCCCCTAGCGGGGGGGAGCACAGATACGCAGTATTTT.

This clonotype was observed a few times. This rearrangement joins TRBV5-1 to TRBJ1-4; D not certain. The V gene lost 0 bases and the J gene lost 5 bases, with 11 bases spanning the gap. Germline values: CDR1 SGHRS, CDR2 YFSETQ. There are 15 residues in the CDR3. CDR3: CASSLAGSKNEKLFF. In nucleotides, the CDR3 is TGCGCCAGCAGCTTGGCCGGCAGTAAGAATGAAAAACTGTTTTTT.

This clonotype has ten or more counts. V and J are TRBV10-2 and TRBJ2-7; 9 nucleotides line up with TRBD2. CDR3 length: 15 residues. Germline V gene lookup returns CDR1 WSHSY and CDR2 SAAADI. Germline trimming cut 4 bases from V and 2 bases from J; bases unmatched to any gene: 6. CDR3 protein: CASSGGLAQTYEQYF. The CDR3 DNA sequence: TGCGCCAGCAGTGGTGGACTAGCGCAAACCTACGAGCAGTACTTC.

This clonotype came up many times. The chain is built from TRBV12-3 or TRBV12-4 and TRBJ2-2; tentatively, D is TRBD1 (5 bases). The CDR3 is 15 residues long. V was clipped by 3 bases and J by 6 bases, with 14 bases between them. CDR3 region: CASSFAGNSAGELFF. The DNA for the CDR3 is TGTGCCAGCAGTTTTGCAGGGAACAGCGCCGGGGAGCTGTTTTTT.

This clonotype was seen many times. The J gene is TRBJ2-3, the V gene TRBV4-1; 7 positions match TRBD2. CDR1 is MGHRA, CDR2 YSYEKL, per germline. The CDR3 length is 17 residues. With V trimmed by 3 bases and J by 1 base, 10 bases remained unmatched. CDR3: CASSQGRGVRGTDTQYF. For the CDR3, the DNA is TGCGCCAGCAGCCAGGGACGGGGGGTAAGGGGCACAGATACGCAGTATTTT.

This clonotype has ten or more counts. This chain connects TRBV28 to TRBJ2-4, with D hard to call. This CDR3 contains 16 residues. CDR1 and CDR2 (germline): MDHEN, SYDVKM. V was trimmed by 5 bases and J by 0 bases, leaving 14 bases between them. The CDR3 DNA follows: TGTGCCAGCAGTCGCCAGGTGACCCTAGCCAAAAACATTCAGTACTTC. This codes for CASSRQVTLAKNIQYF.